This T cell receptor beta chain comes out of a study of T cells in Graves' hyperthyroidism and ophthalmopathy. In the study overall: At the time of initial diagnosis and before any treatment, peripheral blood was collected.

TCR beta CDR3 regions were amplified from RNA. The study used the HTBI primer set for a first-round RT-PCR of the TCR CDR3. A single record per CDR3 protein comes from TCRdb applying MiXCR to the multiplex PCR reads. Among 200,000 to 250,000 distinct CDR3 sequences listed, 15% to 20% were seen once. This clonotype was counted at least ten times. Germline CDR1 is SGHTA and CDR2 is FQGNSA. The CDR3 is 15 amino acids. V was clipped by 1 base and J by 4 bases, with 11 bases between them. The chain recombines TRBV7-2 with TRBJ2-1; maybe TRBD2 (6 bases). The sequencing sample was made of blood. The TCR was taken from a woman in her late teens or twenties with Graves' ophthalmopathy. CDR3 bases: TGTGCCAGCAGCTTAGGGGGAGGCGATTACAATGAGCAGTTCTTC. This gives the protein CASSLGGGDYNEQFF.